This T cell receptor beta chain is from a study of T-cell reconstitution after alpha-beta-depleted transplantation in children (dated by TCRdb to 2016 to 2017). Study-wide context: T-cell immune reconstitution after TCRalphabeta/CD19-depleted allogeneic hematopoietic cell transplantation in children was quantitatively tracked in the study by means of TCR repertoire profiling.

Libraries came from PCR. The sequencer listed for this sample is Illumina HiSeq 2500. TCR libraries were prepared with molecular barcoding, using unique molecular identifiers to normalize TCRbeta repertoire quantification. TCRdb reanalyzed the raw reads on its own, using fastp at Q25 for trimming and MiXCR for clone calling, and kept in-frame beta chains. Every entry covers one CDR3 protein and lists the most common genes and DNA from its rows. The sample has fewer than 350,000 distinct CDR3 sequences on record, 11% of them singletons. The ten largest clones capture about 25% of the sample. The treatment or condition label corresponds to: allogeneic hematopoietic cell transplantation with graft depleted of TCRalphabeta T cells and CD19 B cells. The transplant recipients were children given TCRalphabeta/CD19-depleted allogeneic hematopoietic cell grafts. Here is what the overall study found, with its caveats: In some patients, the high TCRbeta diversity seen at day 60 was put down to recipient T cells and intrathymic progenitors that had survived conditioning. Over subsequent months, a decline in hyperexpanded clone frequencies was noted, and after one year, T-cell counts and TCRbeta diversity were mostly ascribed to newly produced T cells. Apparently early alphabetaT-cell count recovery about two months after transplant reportedly relied on only several hundred rapidly expanded clones derived from non-depleted graft cells.

This clonotype was found many times. Its target antigen remains unknown. Base qualities are not provided; no much larger clone lies one nucleotide away. This clonotype originated in a male patient aged 2 to 10 who had a stem cell transplant for chronic granulomatous disease, so the T cells may come from the graft donor. Here the sequenced sample was peripheral blood, taken 180 days after TCRalphabeta/CD19-depleted stem cell transplant.

Read as DNA, the sequence is TGTGCCACCAGCAGCCAAAAGGCACCTGGAAACACCATATATTTT. This is translated as CATSSQKAPGNTIYF. The chain is assembled from TRBV15 and TRBJ1-3; too little of a D gene remains to name it. The germline V gene encodes CDR1 LNHNV and CDR2 YYDKDF (reference sequence). From the cysteine through the phenylalanine, the CDR3 covers 15 amino acids. Of the read, only the CDR3 DNA is kept; its 45 bases are in frame from base 1. V sheds 3 bases and J sheds 2 bases, leaving 11 bases between their ends.